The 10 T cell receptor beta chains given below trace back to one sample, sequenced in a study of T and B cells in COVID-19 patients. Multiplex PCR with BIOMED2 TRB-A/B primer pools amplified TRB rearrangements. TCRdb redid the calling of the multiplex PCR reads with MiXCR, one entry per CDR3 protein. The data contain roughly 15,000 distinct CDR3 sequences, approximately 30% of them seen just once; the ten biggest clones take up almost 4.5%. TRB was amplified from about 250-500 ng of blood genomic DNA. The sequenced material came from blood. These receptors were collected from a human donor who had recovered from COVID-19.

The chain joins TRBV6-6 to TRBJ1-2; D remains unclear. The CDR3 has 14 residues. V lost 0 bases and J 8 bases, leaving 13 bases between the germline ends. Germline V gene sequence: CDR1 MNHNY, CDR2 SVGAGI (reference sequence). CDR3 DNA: TGTGCCAGCAGTTACTCGGAGGATACAAGCGGCTACACCTTC. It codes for CASSYSEDTSGYTF.

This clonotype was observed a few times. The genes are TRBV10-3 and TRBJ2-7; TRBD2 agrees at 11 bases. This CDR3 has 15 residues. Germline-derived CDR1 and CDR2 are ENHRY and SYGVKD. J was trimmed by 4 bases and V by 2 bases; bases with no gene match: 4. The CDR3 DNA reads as TGTGCCATCAGTGAGGGGCTAGCGGGGGGTTACGAGCAGTACTTC. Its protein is CAISEGLAGGYEQYF.

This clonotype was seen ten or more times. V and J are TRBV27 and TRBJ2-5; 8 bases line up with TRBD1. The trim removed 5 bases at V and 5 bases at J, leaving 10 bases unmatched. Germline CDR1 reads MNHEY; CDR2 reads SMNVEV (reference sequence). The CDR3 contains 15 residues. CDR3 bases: TGTGCCAGCAGTGAGACTACAGGGGGTCTGGAGACCCAGTACTTC. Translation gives CASSETTGGLETQYF.

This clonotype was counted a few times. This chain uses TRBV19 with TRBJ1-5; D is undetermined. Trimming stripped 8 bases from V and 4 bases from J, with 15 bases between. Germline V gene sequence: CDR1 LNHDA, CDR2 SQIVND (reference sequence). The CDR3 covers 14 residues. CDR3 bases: TGTGCCAGTGACCCCGGACGTACTAATCAGCCCCAGCATTTT. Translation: CASDPGRTNQPQHF.

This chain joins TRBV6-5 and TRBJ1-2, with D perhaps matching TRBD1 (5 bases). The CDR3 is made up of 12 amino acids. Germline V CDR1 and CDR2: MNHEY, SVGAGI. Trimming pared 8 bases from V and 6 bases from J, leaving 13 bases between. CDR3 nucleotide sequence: TGTGCCAGCGGGGAGGTGGGGGATGGCTACACCTTC. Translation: CASGEVGDGYTF.

Written as DNA, the CDR3 is TGCAGTGCTAGTATAGCGGCCCATGGGGGGACCCAGTACTTC. Its translation is CSASIAAHGGTQYF. The chain couples TRBV20-1 to TRBJ2-5; TRBD2 is a possible D gene (6 bases). Trimming stripped 3 bases from V and 7 bases from J, with 18 bases between. Germline CDR1 and CDR2: DFQATT and SNEGSKA (reference sequence). The CDR3 length is 14 residues.

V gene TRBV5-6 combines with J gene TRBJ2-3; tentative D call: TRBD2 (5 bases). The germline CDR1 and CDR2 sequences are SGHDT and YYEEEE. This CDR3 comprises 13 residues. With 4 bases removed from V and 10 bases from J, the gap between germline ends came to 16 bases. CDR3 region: CASSLSGLGAQYF. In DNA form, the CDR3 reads TGTGCCAGCAGCCTGTCCGGACTTGGGGCGCAGTATTTT.

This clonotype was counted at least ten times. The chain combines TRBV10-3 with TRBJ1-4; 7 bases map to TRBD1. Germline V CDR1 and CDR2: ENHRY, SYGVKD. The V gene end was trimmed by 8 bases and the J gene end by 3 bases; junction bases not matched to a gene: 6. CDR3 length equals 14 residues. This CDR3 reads CAIWRGQANEKLFF. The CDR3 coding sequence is TGTGCCATCTGGAGGGGGCAAGCTAATGAAAAACTGTTTTTT.

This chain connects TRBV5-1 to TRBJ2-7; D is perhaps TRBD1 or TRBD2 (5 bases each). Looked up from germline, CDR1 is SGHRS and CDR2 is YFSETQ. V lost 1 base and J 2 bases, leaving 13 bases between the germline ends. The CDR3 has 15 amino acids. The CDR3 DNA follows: TGCGCCAGCAGCTTGCGGGGCCGCCAAGCCTACGAGCAGTACTTC. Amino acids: CASSLRGRQAYEQYF.

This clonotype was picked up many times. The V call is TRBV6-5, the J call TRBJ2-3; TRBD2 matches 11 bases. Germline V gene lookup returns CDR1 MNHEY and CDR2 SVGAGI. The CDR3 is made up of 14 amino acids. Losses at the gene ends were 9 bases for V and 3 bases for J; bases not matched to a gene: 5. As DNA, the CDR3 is TGTGCCAGTATTAGCGGGGGGGGAACAGATACGCAGTATTTT. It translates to CASISGGGTDTQYF.